Sequencing of this T cell receptor (beta chain) was carried out in a study of blood T cell repertoires in COVID-19. In the original processing: Nucleated cell number was recorded as an estimate derived from reference gene primer amplification. Profiling relied on immunoSEQ multiplex PCR, and the TCRdb table lists in-frame clones only, not all of them. That table is the source of V, J and clone size, and D and trimming were worked out from the DNA. The sample lists more than 200,000 clones, more than 85% occurring once. The origin of this receptor is a woman aged 55-69 years with COVID-19, enrolled during active disease. The source material was peripheral blood.

CDR3 sequence reads: CASSLGGSDEQFF. CDR3 DNA sequence: TGTGCCAGCAGTTTAGGAGGGTCGGATGAGCAGTTCTTC. J is TRBJ2-1 and V is TRBV6-6, with D perhaps TRBD2 (6 bases). Trimming left V 4 bases short and J 8 bases short, with 12 bases between. Germline values: CDR1 MNHNY, CDR2 SVGAGI (reference sequence). CDR3 length: 13 residues.